Described below is a single T cell receptor beta chain sequence and its context. The CDR3 sequence is 15 residues long. CDR1 SGHRS and CDR2 YFSETQ come from the germline V gene. The trim removed 4 bases at V and 4 bases at J, leaving 9 bases unmatched. The protocol was immunoSEQ multiplex PCR, while the TCRdb copy is restricted to in-frame clones and leaves out a portion. The sample holds about 70,000 clones, roughly 76% seen once. The data belong to a study of blood T cell repertoires in COVID-19. The receptor comes from a woman aged 65 to 85 with acute or convalescent COVID-19. V and J are TRBV5-1 and TRBJ1-1, with 8 bases identical to TRBD1. Sequenced input: peripheral blood. The chain's CDR3 is CASSRIDRGGTEAFF. In DNA form, the CDR3 reads TGCGCCAGCAGCAGAATCGACAGGGGAGGCACTGAAGCTTTCTTT.